The 5 T cell receptor beta chains below all came from one sample that was sequenced in a study of cytomegalovirus exposure and HLA in healthy donors. Sequencing used immunoSEQ multiplex PCR; TCRdb keeps in-frame clones, though not all of them. The sample gives 250,000 or so clones, about 87% of which show up once; 2.5% to 3% is in the top ten. Sequenced sample: PBMCs. These receptors were collected from a man in his late teens or twenties in good health and CMV-seronegative.

The chain uses TRBV7-2 and TRBJ2-3; TRBD2 agrees at 12 bases. CDR3 size: 20 residues. Germline loops: CDR1 SGHTA, CDR2 FQGNSA. Germline trimming cut 0 bases from V and 4 bases from J; bases unmatched to any gene: 14. The CDR3 DNA reads as TGTGCCAGCAGCTTAGCCCCCCGACTAGCGGGAGATATTTGGGCAGATACGCAGTATTTT. It yields the protein CASSLAPRLAGDIWADTQYF.

The V call is TRBV25-1, the J call TRBJ2-3; D is possibly TRBD2 (7 bases). V lost 5 bases, J lost 0 bases, and 15 bases lay in between. This CDR3 region has 16 residues. In germline, CDR1 is MGHDK, CDR2 SYGVNS. In DNA form, the CDR3 reads TGTGCCAGCAGTACAGGAGGGAGGGGGAGCACAGATACGCAGTATTTT. Translation gives CASSTGGRGSTDTQYF.

The J gene is TRBJ2-5, the V gene TRBV10-3; 10 bases agree with TRBD2. This CDR3 spans 17 amino acids. CDR1 is ENHRY and CDR2 is SYGVKD in the germline V gene. Trimming removed 8 bases from V and 1 base from J; junction bases left unmatched: 13. CDR3 nucleotides: TGTGCCATCGCATGGGAGCGGGAGGGCCCGGGCCAAGAGACCCAGTACTTC. Translated, it gives CAIAWEREGPGQETQYF.

The gene calls are TRBV5-1 and TRBJ2-7; D may be TRBD1 (5 bases). Germline values: CDR1 SGHRS, CDR2 YFSETQ. The CDR3 is made up of 13 amino acids. Deletions cut 3 bases from V and 4 bases from J, with 11 bases between. CDR3 in DNA: TGCGCCAGCAGCTCAGGGTACAATTACGAGCAGTACTTC. This translates into CASSSGYNYEQYF. Full variable domain (missing parts from reference TRBV5-1 and TRBJ2-7): KAGVTQTPRYLIKTRGQQVTLSCSPISGHRSVSWYQQTPGQGLQFLFEYFSETQRNKGNFPGRFSGRQFSNSRSEMNVSTLELGDSALYLCASSSGYNYEQYFGPGTRLTVT.

CDR3 region: CASSEPGDDYGYTF. CDR3 sequence (DNA): TGTGCCAGCAGTGAACCAGGGGACGACTATGGCTACACCTTC. The chain recombines TRBV6-1 with TRBJ1-2, with D tentatively TRBD1 (6 bases). CDR1 is MNHNS, CDR2 SASEGT, per germline. This CDR3 spans 14 amino acids. V lost 2 bases and J 3 bases, leaving 10 bases between the germline ends.